This T cell receptor beta chain was retrieved from a study of OX40 agonist ivuxolimab in advanced cancers. Overall study: Ivuxolimab, an antibody that agonizes OX40 (CD134), was administered to the patients. Intravenous ivuxolimab at 0.01 to 10 mg/kg was given to patients every 2 weeks. Among those treated, three patients had partial responses, one with hepatocellular carcinoma and two with cutaneous melanoma. The study's findings and limits: CD4+ and CD8+ blood T cells expanded clonally by week 6 at 0.1 to 3.0 mg/kg.

Assay: immunoSEQ multiplex PCR; the TCRdb copy retains only in-frame clones and omits some. Among tens of thousands of clones listed, approximately 88% were seen once. This clone was counted between two and nine times. The target antigen is unknown. The CDR3 loop spans 14 amino acids. Germline lookup yields CDR1 SGHAT and CDR2 FQNNGV. V was cut by 5 bases and J by 4 bases, with 15 bases left in between. The chain couples TRBV11-2 to TRBJ2-7; a possible D gene is TRBD2 (6 bases). Material: CD4+ or CD8+ T cells sorted from blood, obtained in a trial of the OX40 agonist ivuxolimab. The sequence was obtained from an adult with an advanced solid tumor such as melanoma, head and neck, liver or kidney cancer. CDR3 protein: CASSPTGEHYEQYF. CDR3 in DNA: TGTGCCAGCAGCCCAACGGGAGAGCATTACGAGCAGTACTTC. The complete variable domain, with remaining parts taken from reference TRBV11-2 and TRBJ2-7, reads EAGVAQSPRYKIIEKRQSVAFWCNPISGHATLYWYQQILGQGPKLLIQFQNNGVVDDSQLPKDRFSAERLKGVDSTLKIQPAKLEDSAVYLCASSPTGEHYEQYFGPGTRLTVT.